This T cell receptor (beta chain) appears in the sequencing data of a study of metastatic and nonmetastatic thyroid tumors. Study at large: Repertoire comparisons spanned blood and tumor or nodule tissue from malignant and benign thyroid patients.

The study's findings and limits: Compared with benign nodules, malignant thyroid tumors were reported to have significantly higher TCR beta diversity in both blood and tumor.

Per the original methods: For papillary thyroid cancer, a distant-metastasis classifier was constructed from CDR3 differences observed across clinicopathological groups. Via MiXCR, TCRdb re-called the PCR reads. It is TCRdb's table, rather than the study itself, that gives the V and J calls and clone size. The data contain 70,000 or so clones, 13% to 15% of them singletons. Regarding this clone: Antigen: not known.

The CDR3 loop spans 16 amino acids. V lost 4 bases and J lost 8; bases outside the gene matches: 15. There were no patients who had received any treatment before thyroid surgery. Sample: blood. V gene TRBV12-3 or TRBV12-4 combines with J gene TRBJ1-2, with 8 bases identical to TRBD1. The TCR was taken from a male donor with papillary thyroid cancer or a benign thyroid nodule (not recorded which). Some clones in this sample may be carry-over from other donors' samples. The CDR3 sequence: CASSWTPGQGAFGYTF. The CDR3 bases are TGTGCCAGCAGTTGGACCCCAGGACAGGGCGCATTCGGCTACACCTTC.